Listed here is a single TCR beta chain. Its antigen is still unknown. Qualities for individual bases were not recorded, and no much larger clone is one base off. Genomic DNA was isolated from the sorted cells so that the TCRbeta CDR3 region could be sequenced. The immunoSEQ Assay was used to sequence the TCRbeta CDR3 regions. TCRdb stores this immuneACCESS table with in-frame sequences only. Part of the clones is absent; in the studies checked, under half of the shortfall reflects unresolved V genes, and no reason is known for the rest. Here the sample has some 95,000 clones; around nine tenths occur a single time. Roughly 0.5% of the sample is taken by the ten largest. These data originate in a study of OX40 agonist ivuxolimab in advanced cancers. For the wider study: The costimulatory receptor OX40 (CD134) was targeted by ivuxolimab, a fully human IgG2 agonistic monoclonal antibody. Intravenous ivuxolimab was administered to patients every 2 weeks at six dose levels: 0.01, 0.1, 0.3, 1.5, 3 and 10 mg/kg. Of the 50 to 55 dose-escalation patients, hepatocellular carcinoma was present in about 20, melanoma in approximately 15, renal cell carcinoma in 9 and head and neck cancer in 9. The dose-escalation cohort was about 83% male with a mean age of approximately 60 years, ranging from about 23 to 85. Patients were allowed to have had prior anti-PD-1, anti-PD-L1 or anti-CTLA-4 therapy, and about 40% of the dose-escalation patients had been treated with checkpoint inhibitors. Partial responses occurred in three dose-escalation patients: two with cutaneous melanoma and one with hepatocellular carcinoma. The purpose of peripheral TCRbeta sequencing was to test whether ivuxolimab changed TCR sequence diversity and led to clonal T-cell expansion. The paper covers the monotherapy dose-escalation part of the phase I ivuxolimab trial, which included N ≈ 52 patients.

Paper-wide results and their limitations: Which antigens the clonally expanded peripheral T cells were specific for was not determined. After ivuxolimab, more expanded clones were found on average in CD8+ T cells than in CD4+ T cells. At doses from 0.1 to 3.0 mg/kg, clonal expansion was seen in both CD4+ and CD8+ blood T cells between baseline and week 6. In partial responders in the 0.1-3.0 mg/kg groups, normalized peripheral clonal expansion was found to be among the lowest, especially among CD8+ T cells. Low levels of normalized T-cell clonal expansion were also seen in some nonresponding patients.

The trial excluded patients who had a history of autoimmune disease or who were on systemic immunosuppression. Peripheral blood for TCR sequencing was collected from all dose cohorts at baseline, on cycle 4 day 1, and on cycle 7 day 1. The samples were drawn from a first-in-human, open-label, multicenter phase I dose-escalation trial of ivuxolimab. Adults with locally advanced or metastatic melanoma, renal cell carcinoma, hepatocellular carcinoma or head and neck squamous cell carcinoma were enrolled in the trial. Before TCR sequencing, CD4+ T cells and CD8+ T cells were sorted from peripheral blood as separate populations. Trimming at the junction amounts to 5 bases on V and 11 bases on J, and the germline ends lie 21 bases apart. Counted from cysteine to phenylalanine, this CDR3 has 15 amino acids. Only the CDR3 DNA is retained, 45 bases long and in frame from the first base. As encoded in the germline V gene (reference sequence), CDR1 is SEHNR while CDR2 is FQNEAQ.

The receptor comes from an adult with an advanced solid tumor such as melanoma, head and neck, liver or kidney cancer. This specimen was CD4+ or CD8+ T cells sorted from blood, taken in a trial of the OX40 agonist ivuxolimab. The chain links TRBV7-9 with TRBJ2-2; the D segment could be TRBD1, given 8 matching bases. The DNA sequence reads TGTGCCAGCAGCCAGCGGGACAGGTTCACGCGCGAGCTGTTTTTT. Translated, it gives CASSQRDRFTRELFF.